The 12 T cell receptor beta chains reported below all come from one sample, sequenced in a study of T cell responses to AZD1222 COVID-19 vaccine. The assay was immunoSEQ multiplex PCR, and TCRdb's table has in-frame clones only and misses some. This table has 100,000 or so clones, approximately 90% appearing once. Sequenced material: peripheral blood, taken 28 days after the second AZD1222 dose. Receptors originate from an adult who received the AZD1222 COVID-19 vaccine.

In its sample, this clone was seen a few times. The gene calls are TRBV14 and TRBJ1-1; 7 nucleotides align to TRBD1. V was clipped by 6 bases and J by 2 bases; unmatched bases: 12. Germline CDR1 is SGHDN and CDR2 is FVKESK. The CDR3 sequence is 16 residues long. CDR3 nucleotides: TGTGCCAGCAGTCCCCGTGAGGGGGCCACAAACACTGAAGCTTTCTTT. Translation: CASSPREGATNTEAFF.

The chain combines TRBV7-8 with TRBJ1-1, with D unresolved. Germline V gives CDR1 SGHVS, CDR2 FQNEAQ. The CDR3 is 14 amino acids. Deletions cut 5 bases from V and 0 bases from J, with 10 bases between. CDR3 DNA: TGTGCCAGCAGCCCTTCCGGGATGAACACTGAAGCTTTCTTT. It yields the protein CASSPSGMNTEAFF.

V usage is TRBV30 and J usage is TRBJ1-2; unclear D gene. The CDR3 has 15 residues. CDR1 is GTSNPN, CDR2 SVGIG, per germline (reference sequence). Trimming took off 0 bases at V and 4 bases at J, with 15 bases between the two ends. The CDR3 DNA sequence: TGTGCCTGGAGTGTTATACAGTCAGCCTTCTATGGCTACACCTTC. Its protein is CAWSVIQSAFYGYTF.

The chain is built from TRBV19 and TRBJ1-5, with D unclear. In germline, CDR1 is LNHDA, CDR2 SQIVND (reference sequence). V shed 7 bases and J shed 0 bases, with 4 bases lying between them. The CDR3 loop spans 12 amino acids. CDR3 DNA: TGTGCCAGTAATCGTAGCAATCAGCCCCAGCATTTT. This translates into CASNRSNQPQHF.

This clone is a singleton in its sample. The V and J genes are TRBV19 and TRBJ1-5; D gene unclear. This CDR3 spans 15 amino acids. The germline V gene encodes CDR1 LNHDA and CDR2 SQIVND (reference sequence). V was pared by 0 bases and J by 1 base, with 7 bases between. The CDR3 is CASSIDLGSNQPQHF. The CDR3 region has the DNA TGTGCCAGTAGTATAGATCTCGGCAGCAATCAGCCCCAGCATTTT.

The chain combines TRBV18 with TRBJ1-2; possible D gene TRBD1, 6 bases. CDR1 and CDR2 (germline): KGHSH, LQKENI. Trimming left V 1 base short and J 7 bases short, with 22 bases between. The CDR3 consists of 17 residues. The CDR3 here is CASSPLRDIQGVGGYTF. In DNA, the CDR3 is TGTGCCAGCTCACCACTTAGGGACATACAGGGCGTTGGTGGCTACACCTTC.

This clone was seen once. CDR3 sequence reads: CASSGRLPGRPPQPQHF. CDR3 DNA: TGTGCCAGCAGCGGACGACTTCCCGGGAGACCCCCCCAGCCCCAGCATTTT. The V and J genes are TRBV21-1 and TRBJ1-5. TRBV21-1 constitutes a pseudogene. This CDR3 has 17 amino acids.

The V gene is TRBV5-1, the J gene TRBJ2-3; possibly TRBD1 for D (6 bases). This CDR3 is built from 14 residues. Trimming cost V 6 bases and J 6 bases, with 17 bases left between them. CDR1 and CDR2 from the germline V gene are SGHRS and YFSETQ. The CDR3 DNA is TGCGCCAGCACCTCGACACGGCAGGGGGATACGCAGTATTTT. This codes for CASTSTRQGDTQYF.

This chain joins TRBV2 and TRBJ1-2; D may be TRBD1 (6 bases). The CDR3 contains 14 residues. Germline values: CDR1 SNHLY, CDR2 FYNNEI. With 10 bases removed from V and 6 bases from J, the gap between germline ends came to 21 bases. The CDR3 sequence: CATDGTLRGDGYTF. CDR3 sequence (DNA): TGTGCCACCGATGGGACACTCCGGGGAGATGGCTACACCTTC.

The chain links TRBV4-1 to TRBJ1-2, with D uncertain. Looked up from germline, CDR1 is MGHRA and CDR2 is YSYEKL. CDR3 length: 15 amino acids. V was shortened by 1 base and J by 0 bases, with 9 bases between the two germline ends. The DNA of the CDR3 is TGCGCCAGCAGCCAAGTCCCAGAATCTAACTATGGCTACACCTTC. The encoded protein is CASSQVPESNYGYTF.

The chain uses TRBV27 and TRBJ1-1; tentative D call: TRBD1 (6 bases). This CDR3 is 19 amino acids long. The germline CDR1 and CDR2 sequences are MNHEY and SMNVEV (reference sequence). Trimming left V 5 bases short and J 3 bases short, with 28 bases between. The CDR3 nucleotides read TGTGCCAGCAGTCCCCACAATAGAGGGCAGGGGAGGAGGGACACTGAAGCTTTCTTT. This translates into CASSPHNRGQGRRDTEAFF.

The V call is TRBV7-9, the J call TRBJ1-3, with 7 bases that match TRBD1. The CDR3 is made up of 14 amino acids. V lost 10 bases and J lost 0; bases outside the gene matches: 6. CDR1 is SEHNR and CDR2 is FQNEAQ in the germline V gene (reference sequence). The CDR3 here is CATDRESSGNTIYF. Written as DNA, the CDR3 is TGTGCCACCGACAGGGAAAGCTCTGGAAACACCATATATTTT.